This T cell receptor (beta chain) was captured in a study of CD8+ T cells in alopecia areata. Isolated RNA was reverse transcribed into cDNA used as the sequencing template. Only in-frame clones appear in the TCRdb table, and some are missing; sequencing was by immunoSEQ multiplex PCR. Counted here are a few hundred thousand clones, about three fifths occurring once; the ten biggest clones make up about 0.93%. The treatment was: oral pan-JAK inhibitor, 5-10 mg twice daily. Overall study results and limits: In scalp samples, resident alphabeta T cells of normal skin are also sequenced. TCR sharing was clearer in mice than between patients, perhaps partly owing to patient HLA diversity. It was observed that many expanded lesional clones persisted in scalp and blood during tofacitinib. Only one nonresponder was present, which leaves the link between baseline CD8+ expansion and response uncertain.

In regard to this clone: As yet, its antigen is unknown.

Germline assignment: CDR1 LGHNT and CDR2 FRNRAP. J was trimmed by 4 bases and V by 5 bases; bases with no gene match: 8. This CDR3 spans 15 amino acids. The gene calls are TRBV12-5 and TRBJ1-5; 7 positions match TRBD1. The source material was CD4+ T cells sorted from blood, sampled around week 54, from a patient treated with tofacitinib. This clonotype originated in a human donor with alopecia areata. CDR3 in amino acids: CASGPGQRLNQPQHF. In nucleotides, the CDR3 is TGTGCTAGTGGTCCGGGACAGCGACTAAATCAGCCCCAGCATTTT.